The 5 T cell receptor beta chains listed next were all sequenced from one sample in a study of blood T cell repertoires in COVID-19. Sequencing was performed with immunoSEQ multiplex PCR; in TCRdb, only in-frame clones are kept and a portion is missing. This table has about 140,000 clones, 75% to 85% appearing once. Sequencing input: peripheral blood. The receptors originated from a woman of 80 years or more with acute or convalescent COVID-19.

The chain joins TRBV7-8 to TRBJ2-1; 7 bases agree with TRBD2. The length of the CDR3 is 14 residues. V lost 3 bases to trimming and J lost 7 bases; unmatched junction nucleotides: 6. Per germline, CDR1 SGHVS and CDR2 FQNEAQ. The CDR3 here is CASSFSGLSNEQFF. The CDR3 DNA is TGTGCCAGCAGCTTTAGCGGGTTGTCGAATGAGCAGTTCTTC.

The chain combines TRBV12-3 or TRBV12-4 with TRBJ1-2; D uncertain. This CDR3 has 13 residues. The V and J ends lost 7 bases and 4 bases respectively, with 13 bases between them. CDR3 loop: CASTPGSRYGYTF. The CDR3 coding sequence is TGTGCCAGCACCCCCGGGTCTCGCTATGGCTACACCTTC.

This clone was counted only a few times. V is TRBV1 and J is TRBJ1-2; TRBD1, the D gene given by the table, was not confirmed from the DNA. TRBV1 is assigned pseudogene status. The CDR3 is 13 residues long. The CDR3 DNA is TGCACCAGCAGCCTTAGGGGGCGCGGTGGCTACACCTTC. This sequence encodes CTSSLRGRGGYTF.

This chain connects TRBV29-1 to TRBJ1-1; no firm D call. Germline V gene data show CDR1 as SQVTM and CDR2 as ANQGSEA. This CDR3 comprises 12 residues. Deletions cut 6 bases from V and 1 base from J, with 9 bases between. CDR3 sequence: CSVGSQNTEAFF. In DNA, the CDR3 is TGCAGCGTGGGTAGCCAGAACACTGAAGCTTTCTTT.

This clone was seen more than once but under ten times. A junction end diverges from the germline sequence, so it may reflect a read error. The CDR3 here is CASSMLANSGLDF. The CDR3 bases are TGTGCCAGTAGTATGCTAGCCAACTCCGGACTGGACTTC. The J gene is TRBJ2-7, the V gene TRBV19; D is possibly TRBD2 (5 bases). Germline V gene data show CDR1 as LNHDA and CDR2 as SQIVND (reference sequence). This CDR3 has 13 residues.